This T cell receptor (beta chain) comes out of a study of control samples from healthy donors and cancer patients. Assay used: immunoSEQ multiplex PCR; TCRdb lists only in-frame clones, some missing. The sample lists fewer than 200,000 clones; 70% to 90% were seen once. CDR1 and CDR2 from the germline V gene are MNHEY and SMNVEV (reference sequence). The CDR3 loop spans 14 amino acids. The V gene lost 4 bases and the J gene lost 5 bases, with 12 bases spanning the gap. The clonotype originates from a woman in her 30s in good health. The V call is TRBV27, the J call TRBJ2-1; tentatively, D is TRBD2 (5 bases). Specimen: blood. CDR3: CASSWSSVNNEQFF. CDR3 nucleotide sequence: TGTGCCAGCAGTTGGAGTAGCGTCAACAATGAGCAGTTCTTC.